Listed below are T cell receptor beta chains from one sample, sequenced in a study of neurological immune-mediated disorders. One entry per CDR3 protein, called by TCRdb with MiXCR from the 5' RACE reads. The table has over 70,000 distinct CDR3 sequences, 10% seen once. The sample consisted of PBMCs. The receptors shown here come from a man in his thirties or forties in good health. CDR3s include the opening cysteine and the closing phenylalanine or tryptophan. Each record gives: clone size, J gene, V gene, D gene, CDR3 protein, CDR3 DNA. D genes are given only for firm matches. Where a row states a size, it is once, few, many or the class of an expanded clone; other rows omit it.

clone size: once
J gene: TRBJ2-5
V gene: TRBV5-4
D gene: -
CDR3 protein: CASSLGRRETEYF
CDR3 DNA: TGTGCCAGCAGCTTGGGCCGTCGGGAGACCGAGTACTTC

clone size: many
J gene: TRBJ2-7
V gene: TRBV7-2
D gene: TRBD2
CDR3 protein: CASSWGLAGGYEQYF
CDR3 DNA: TGTGCCAGCAGCTGGGGACTAGCGGGAGGATACGAGCAGTACTTC

clone size: many
J gene: TRBJ2-2
V gene: TRBV18
D gene: TRBD2
CDR3 protein: CASSSRLADNTGELFF
CDR3 DNA: TGTGCCAGCTCTTCTAGACTAGCGGATAACACCGGGGAGCTGTTTTTT

clone size: many
J gene: TRBJ2-5
V gene: TRBV18
D gene: -
CDR3 protein: CASSETANQETQYF
CDR3 DNA: TGTGCCAGCTCAGAAACAGCAAACCAAGAGACCCAGTACTTC

clone size: many
J gene: TRBJ2-1
V gene: TRBV7-9
D gene: TRBD2
CDR3 protein: CASSPGPLAGAENEQFF
CDR3 DNA: TGTGCCAGCAGCCCAGGTCCTTTAGCGGGAGCTGAGAATGAGCAGTTCTTC

clone size: many
J gene: TRBJ2-3
V gene: TRBV6-5
D gene: TRBD1
CDR3 protein: CASNSPGTGKDTQYF
CDR3 DNA: TGTGCCAGCAATTCACCCGGGACAGGGAAAGATACGCAGTATTTT

clone size: many
J gene: TRBJ1-2
V gene: TRBV20-1
D gene: -
CDR3 protein: CSAYSSNYGYTF
CDR3 DNA: TGCAGTGCGTACAGCTCTAACTATGGCTACACCTTC

clone size: -
J gene: TRBJ2-5
V gene: TRBV12-3/TRBV12-4
D gene: TRBD2
CDR3 protein: CGSSLYSSGQETQYF
CDR3 DNA: TGTGGCAGCAGTTTATATTCTAGCGGCCAAGAGACCCAGTACTTC

clone size: many
J gene: TRBJ2-1
V gene: TRBV20-1
D gene: -
CDR3 protein: CSARDLTGWNEQFF
CDR3 DNA: TGCAGTGCTAGAGATCTGACAGGTTGGAATGAGCAGTTCTTC

clone size: many
J gene: TRBJ2-1
V gene: TRBV15
D gene: TRBD1
CDR3 protein: CATRQTGTGEIDEQFF
CDR3 DNA: TGTGCCACCAGGCAGACCGGGACAGGGGAAATCGATGAGCAGTTCTTC

clone size: many
J gene: TRBJ2-1
V gene: TRBV7-9
D gene: TRBD2
CDR3 protein: CASSSLQQGLAGF
CDR3 DNA: TGTGCCAGCAGCAGTCTTCAGCAGGGACTAGCGGGATTC

clone size: many
J gene: TRBJ2-2
V gene: TRBV29-1
D gene: -
CDR3 protein: CSVEGGNTGELFF
CDR3 DNA: TGCAGCGTAGAAGGGGGTAACACCGGGGAGCTGTTTTTT